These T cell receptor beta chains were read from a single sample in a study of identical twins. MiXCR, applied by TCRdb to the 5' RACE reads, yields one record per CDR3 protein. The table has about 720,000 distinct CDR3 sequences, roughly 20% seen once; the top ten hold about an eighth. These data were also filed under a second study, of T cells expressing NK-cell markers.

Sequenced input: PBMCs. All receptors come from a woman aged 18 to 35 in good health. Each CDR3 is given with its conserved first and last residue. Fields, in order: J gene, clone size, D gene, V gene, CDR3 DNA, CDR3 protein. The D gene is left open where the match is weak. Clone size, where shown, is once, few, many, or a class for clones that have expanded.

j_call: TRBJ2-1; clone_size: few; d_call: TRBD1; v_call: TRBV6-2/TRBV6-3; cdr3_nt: TGTGCCACACGGACAGGGGCTTTTTGGAATGAGCAGTTCTTC; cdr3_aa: CATRTGAFWNEQFF
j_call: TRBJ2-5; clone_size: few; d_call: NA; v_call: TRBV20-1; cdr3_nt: TGCAGTGTCGGGGCGGAGACCCAGTACTTC; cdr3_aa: CSVGAETQYF
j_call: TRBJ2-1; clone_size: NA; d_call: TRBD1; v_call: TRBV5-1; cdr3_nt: TGCGCCAGCAGCTTGGGGACAGGGGGCACCTACAATGAGCAGTTCTTC; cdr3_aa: CASSLGTGGTYNEQFF
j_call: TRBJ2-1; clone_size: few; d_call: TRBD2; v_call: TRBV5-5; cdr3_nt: TGTGCCAGCAGCTTCCTAGCGGCCGGGGGTAATGAGCAGTTCTTC; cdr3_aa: CASSFLAAGGNEQFF
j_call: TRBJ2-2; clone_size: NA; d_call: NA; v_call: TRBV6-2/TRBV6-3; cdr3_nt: TGTGCCAGCAGTTACCCCCGACTTCAGCCCGGGGAGCTGTTTTTT; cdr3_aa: CASSYPRLQPGELFF
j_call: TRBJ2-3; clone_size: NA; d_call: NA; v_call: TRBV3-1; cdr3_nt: TGTGCCAGCAGCCAAGATAGGTCTCACTTCACAGATACGCAGTATTTT; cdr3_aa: CASSQDRSHFTDTQYF
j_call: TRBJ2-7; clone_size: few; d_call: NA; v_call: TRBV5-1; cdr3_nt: TGCGCCAGCACGAACGTGACCTCTGTCGAGCAGTACTTC; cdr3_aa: CASTNVTSVEQYF
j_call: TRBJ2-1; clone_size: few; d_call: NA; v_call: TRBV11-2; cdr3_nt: TGTGCCAGCAGCTTCGGAACGGGGATCCAGGGCTACAATGAGCAGTTCTTC; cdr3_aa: CASSFGTGIQGYNEQFF
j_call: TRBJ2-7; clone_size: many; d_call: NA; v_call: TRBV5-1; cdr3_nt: TGCGCCAGCAGCTTGGACGTTCGGGAGCAGTACTTC; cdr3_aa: CASSLDVREQYF
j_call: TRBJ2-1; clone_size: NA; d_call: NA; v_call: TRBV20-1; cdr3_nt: TGCAGTGCTAGAGATCTATCGGTGACCAATGAGCAGTTCTTC; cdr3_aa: CSARDLSVTNEQFF